This is a list of T cell receptor beta chains from one sample in a study of regulatory T cells in long-lasting Graves disease. TCRdb redid the calling of the multiplex PCR reads with MiXCR, one entry per CDR3 protein. The sample lists around 420,000 distinct CDR3 sequences, approximately 16% occurring once. These data also formed part of another study, on T cells in Graves' hyperthyroidism and ophthalmopathy.

Material: peripheral blood mononuclear cells (PBMCs), obtained at new diagnosis, from a patient treated with antithyroid drugs. The receptors here all came from a woman in her thirties or forties with Graves disease. The CDR3 runs from the conserved cysteine through the conserved F or W. D genes are given only for firm matches.

V gene,J gene,D gene,CDR3 protein
TRBV7-2,TRBJ2-1,TRBD1,CASSPYRGNEQFF
TRBV4-1,TRBJ1-3,TRBD1,CASSQVQGEDTIYF
TRBV7-9,TRBJ2-6,-,CASSLVGGGANVLTF
TRBV12-3/TRBV12-4,TRBJ2-1,-,CASRIGDNEQFF
TRBV6-2/TRBV6-3,TRBJ2-1,-,CASSYSIRGSSYNEQFF
TRBV2,TRBJ2-1,TRBD2,CASSTRLAGDFDEQFF
TRBV6-5,TRBJ1-1,-,CASSYSEGRAFF
TRBV27,TRBJ2-5,TRBD1,CASSPIAAGQGGETQYF
TRBV28,TRBJ1-1,-,CASSFQSWTVMNTEAFF
TRBV11-2,TRBJ1-3,-,CASSLRSGQRTGNTIYF
TRBV12-5,TRBJ2-1,-,CASGPTRVGPYNEQFF
TRBV19,TRBJ1-5,-,CASSILQVWQPQHF
TRBV18,TRBJ2-1,-,CASSPTRGMSYNEQFF
TRBV7-2,TRBJ2-1,TRBD2,CASSSGTSEYNEQFF
TRBV5-6,TRBJ2-7,-,CASSLGMGVYEQYF
TRBV20-1,TRBJ1-6,-,CSALKTGDNSPLHF
TRBV10-1,TRBJ2-2,-,CASRAAGNTGELFF
TRBV20-1,TRBJ1-6,TRBD1,CSARDSRGRVGSYNSPLHF
TRBV5-6,TRBJ2-7,-,CASSLNEGGEQYF
TRBV5-4,TRBJ2-5,TRBD1,CASSLPQGAQETQYF
TRBV6-5,TRBJ1-3,-,CASSSTDSGNTIYF
TRBV29-1,TRBJ2-1,-,CSVESGYNEQFF
TRBV9,TRBJ1-2,-,CASSANDYGYTF
TRBV6-2/TRBV6-3,TRBJ2-1,TRBD2,CASSYITPPPAGEYNEQFF
TRBV6-5,TRBJ2-3,TRBD2,CASSSRTSGTTDTQYF
TRBV6-2/TRBV6-3,TRBJ2-1,-,CASSYPGVAYNEQFF
TRBV7-9,TRBJ2-1,TRBD2,CASSLTGGASEQLF
TRBV15,TRBJ2-5,-,CASQGWGLQETQYF